This entry features one T cell receptor (beta chain) sequence. Its specificity is not known. Memory CD4+ cells were the fraction left after CD45RA+ naive selection. There are 16 residues in the CDR3. In germline, CDR1 is SGHVS, CDR2 FQNEAQ. Deletions cut 2 bases from V and 4 bases from J, with 18 bases between. In the sorted-subset replicate PCRs, 200 ng DNA, roughly 30,000 T cell genomes, was used. The data were produced by immunoSEQ multiplex PCR, yet TCRdb's version contains in-frame clones alone and is incomplete. The sample yields approximately 980,000 clones, approximately 80% seen once. This entry comes from a study of shared clonotypes between healthy human individuals. For the study at large: Each donor had three CD4 naive, three CD4 memory, two CD8 naive and one CD8 memory plate. General study findings and limits: Though the depth was large, rarefaction showed that sorted-subset sequencing was incomplete.

The sequencing sample was made of memory CD4+ T cells sorted from blood. Subset here: CD45RA-negative fraction. The receptor comes from a man aged 18 to 29 in good health. V usage is TRBV7-8 and J usage is TRBJ2-7; D may correspond to TRBD1 or TRBD2 (5 bases each). CDR3 bases: TGTGCCAGCAGCTTACCTCAGGGACGGACCCCTTACGAGCAGTACTTC. Its protein is CASSLPQGRTPYEQYF. The variable domain in full, completed from reference TRBV7-8 and TRBJ2-7, reads GAGVSQSPRYKVAKRGQDVALRCDPISGHVSLFWYQQALGQGPEFLTYFQNEAQLDKSGLPSDRFFAERPEGSVSTLKIQRTQQEDSAVYLCASSLPQGRTPYEQYFGPGTRLTVT.